These 27 T cell receptor beta chains came from one sample sequenced in a study of blood T cells in healthy people across ages. Together with a sample-barcoded 5' primer, a J-beta primer mix was included in a second PCR lasting roughly 6 to 12 cycles. TCRdb reprocessed the 5' RACE reads with MiXCR, giving one entry per CDR3 protein. This table holds about 1.8 million distinct CDR3 sequences, 40% to 55% found once. Sequenced input: blood. Receptors originate from a middle-aged woman in good health.

The chain uses TRBV5-6 and TRBJ2-7; 8 bases align to TRBD1. The end of the DNA fits TRBJ2-5 better, so the J call may be wrong. The germline V gene has CDR1 SGHDT and CDR2 YYEEEE. This CDR3 region has 14 residues. CDR3 in amino acids: CASSSWTGTETQYF. The CDR3 bases are TGTGCCAGCAGCTCTTGGACAGGGACCGAGACCCAGTACTTC.

Only one count was recorded for this clonotype. One base away lies a much larger clone, so this may be a sequencing read error. The J gene is TRBJ2-5, the V gene TRBV12-3 or TRBV12-4, with TRBD1 as a possible D gene (5 bases). The CDR3 is made up of 15 amino acids. The CDR3 DNA reads as TGTGTCAGCAGTTTAAGCCGCGACAGAAGTCGAGAGCAGTACTTC. It specifies CVSSLSRDRSREQYF.

This sequence joins TRBV3-1 and TRBJ2-3, with 11 bases matching TRBD2. After removal of 1 base from V and 4 bases from J, the junction contained 4 bases not matched to a gene. The length of the CDR3 is 16 residues. Per germline, CDR1 LGHDT and CDR2 YNNKEL (reference sequence). CDR3 in DNA: TGTGCCAGCAGCCAAGTCGGGACTAGCGGACCAGATACGCAGTATTTT. This translates into CASSQVGTSGPDTQYF.

The CDR3 DNA is TGTGCCAGCAGGGGACTAGCGGGGGGTCGCTCGTACTTC. Its translation: CASRGLAGGRSYF. The chain uses TRBV11-2 and TRBJ2-4; 15 bases are a match to TRBD2. Trimming removed 6 bases from V and 15 bases from J; junction bases left unmatched: 6. The germline V gene has CDR1 SGHAT and CDR2 FQNNGV. The CDR3 spans 13 residues.

The V gene is TRBV20-1, the J gene TRBJ2-1, with 12 bases aligning to TRBD2. The germline CDR1 and CDR2 sequences are DFQATT and SNEGSKA (reference sequence). The trim removed 3 bases at V and 6 bases at J, leaving 12 bases unmatched. The CDR3 covers 17 residues. The CDR3 reads CSARTIRLAGVSNEQFF. CDR3 in DNA: TGCAGTGCTAGGACAATTCGACTAGCGGGGGTTTCCAATGAGCAGTTCTTC.

Of note for this clonotype: The junction shows a germline mismatch at one end, possibly a read error. J is TRBJ2-5 and V is TRBV14, with a possible D match to TRBD1 (5 bases). Germline V gene sequence: CDR1 SGHDN, CDR2 FVKESK. The CDR3 is 15 amino acids. CDR3 protein: CASSPGYDSQETQYF. CDR3 sequence (DNA): TGTGCCAGTAGCCCGGGTTACGACAGCCAAGAGACCCAGTACTTC.

This clonotype was counted only a few times. The chain uses TRBV4-1 and TRBJ2-1; 10 bases are a match to TRBD2. The CDR3 loop spans 18 amino acids. Unmatched junction bases numbered 10, after V lost 1 base and J lost 4 bases. The germline V gene encodes CDR1 MGHRA and CDR2 YSYEKL. CDR3 residues: CASSQVATSGGVYNEQFF. In nucleotides, the CDR3 is TGCGCCAGCAGCCAAGTAGCCACCAGCGGGGGGGTTTACAATGAGCAGTTCTTC.

The chain links TRBV27 to TRBJ1-4, with D perhaps TRBD1 (5 bases). CDR3 length: 14 residues. Germline V gene data show CDR1 as MNHEY and CDR2 as SMNVEV (reference sequence). V shed 1 base and J shed 7 bases, with 10 bases lying between them. This CDR3 reads CASSLWGTSEKLFF. CDR3 nucleotide sequence: TGTGCCAGCAGTTTATGGGGGACCTCTGAAAAACTGTTTTTT.

The V call is TRBV3-1, the J call TRBJ2-3; TRBD1 is a possible D gene (6 bases). V lost 8 bases to trimming and J lost 4 bases, with 22 bases between them. There are 16 residues in the CDR3. Germline CDR1 reads LGHDT; CDR2 reads YNNKEL (reference sequence). The CDR3: CASSRGGSFGPDTQYF. CDR3 bases: TGTGCCAGCTCCAGAGGGGGATCGTTCGGCCCAGATACGCAGTATTTT.

This chain uses TRBV9 with TRBJ1-2; 7 positions match TRBD1. Germline CDR1 SGDLS, CDR2 YYNGEE. The CDR3 is 17 amino acids. The junction had 8 bases not matched to a gene; V was cut back by 0 bases and J by 0 bases. CDR3 region: CASSVGGTDYSNYGYTF. CDR3 DNA: TGTGCCAGCAGCGTAGGGGGGACAGACTATTCTAACTATGGCTACACCTTC.

V is TRBV20-1 and J is TRBJ2-5; the match to TRBD2 covers 8 bases. V gave up 1 base and J gave up 2 bases; unmatched junction bases: 9. The germline CDR1 and CDR2 sequences are DFQATT and SNEGSKA (reference sequence). The CDR3 length is 16 residues. DNA of the CDR3: TGCAGTGCTAGAGTAGGGCTAGCGGGCCTACAAGAGACCCAGTACTTC. This encodes CSARVGLAGLQETQYF.

There are a few counts of this clonotype. The chain combines TRBV4-3 with TRBJ1-2; 8 positions match TRBD1. Trimming took 0 bases from V and 6 from J; bases not matched to a gene: 21. CDR1 and CDR2 (germline): LGHNA, YSLEER. There are 20 residues in the CDR3. The DNA of the CDR3 is TGCGCCAGCAGCCAAGATAGGCAAGGGGGCTGGGCAGGGGGCGAAGATGGCTACACCTTC. This sequence encodes CASSQDRQGGWAGGEDGYTF.

This sequence joins TRBV6-5 and TRBJ1-2; possible D gene TRBD1, 5 bases. Germline lookup yields CDR1 MNHEY and CDR2 SVGAGI. V lost 0 bases and J 4 bases, leaving 12 bases between the germline ends. The CDR3 sequence is 15 residues long. Here the CDR3 DNA reads TGTGCCAGCAGTTACTCGCGGGGACGGAGCTATGGCTACACCTTC. Translating gives CASSYSRGRSYGYTF.

In its sample, this clonotype was seen a few times. The rearrangement joins TRBV7-9 to TRBJ2-7; D remains unclear. In germline, CDR1 is SEHNR, CDR2 FQNEAQ (reference sequence). This CDR3 comprises 14 residues. The V end was cut by 2 bases, the J end by 6 bases, with 14 bases between. CDR3 DNA sequence: TGTGCCAGCAGCTTAAGTAATCTCGCTAGCGAGCAGTACTTC. It yields the protein CASSLSNLASEQYF.

The chain combines TRBV4-3 with TRBJ2-4; 14 nucleotides line up with TRBD2. The CDR3 contains 17 residues. The germline V gene encodes CDR1 LGHNA and CDR2 YSLEER. Trimming cost V 1 base and J 6 bases; bases outside gene matches: 5. The CDR3 sequence is CASSQGPGTSGGNIQYF. CDR3 coding DNA: TGCGCCAGCAGCCAAGGCCCCGGGACTAGCGGGGGAAACATTCAGTACTTC.

Concerning this clonotype: At one boundary the junction diverges from the germline segment, which might be a read error. The rearrangement links TRBV3-1 to TRBJ2-3, with TRBD1 as a possible D gene (6 bases). Germline CDR1 and CDR2: LGHDT and YNNKEL (reference sequence). The CDR3 runs to 14 residues. CDR3 nucleotides: TGTGCCAGCAGATCCCAGGGGAGCACAAATACGCAGTATTTT. It encodes CASRSQGSTNTQYF.

The genes are TRBV28 and TRBJ1-4; 7 bases agree with TRBD1. The germline gives CDR1 MDHEN, CDR2 SYDVKM. The CDR3 extends over 15 amino acids. Trimming at V came to 5 bases and at J to 4 bases, leaving 7 bases not matched to a gene. The CDR3 nucleotides read TGTGCCAGCAGTGCACCGGGACAGAATAATGAAAAACTGTTTTTT. Its translation is CASSAPGQNNEKLFF.

V and J are TRBV20-1 and TRBJ1-5, with D perhaps matching TRBD1 (6 bases). Germline V gene lookup returns CDR1 DFQATT and CDR2 SNEGSKA (reference sequence). CDR3 size: 15 residues. The ends were cut back, 6 bases at V and 2 bases at J, with 17 bases in the middle. The CDR3 reads CSAPVGALGNQPQHF. The CDR3 DNA is TGCAGTGCCCCAGTGGGGGCGCTGGGCAATCAGCCCCAGCATTTT.

This clonotype was seen a single time. The chain couples TRBV20-1 to TRBJ2-3; D tentatively fits TRBD1 or TRBD2 (7 bases each). The CDR3 has 14 residues. Trimming stripped 1 base from V and 5 bases from J, with 13 bases between. Germline-derived CDR1 and CDR2 are DFQATT and SNEGSKA (reference sequence). In nucleotides, the CDR3 is TGCAGTGCTAGAGGGCAGGGGGGGGGAGATACGCAGTATTTT. The encoded protein is CSARGQGGGDTQYF.

This sequence joins TRBV7-2 and TRBJ2-7; the match to TRBD1 covers 7 bases. The length of the CDR3 is 14 residues. Per the germline V gene, CDR1 is SGHTA and CDR2 is FQGNSA. The V segment lost 4 bases and the J segment 3 bases; nucleotides outside the gene matches: 6. CDR3 sequence (DNA): TGTGCCAGCAGCTATAACAGGGGAATCTACGAGCAGTACTTC. Protein sequence: CASSYNRGIYEQYF.

J is TRBJ2-3 and V is TRBV4-3; TRBD2 agrees at 14 bases. Germline CDR1 reads LGHNA; CDR2 reads YSLEER. V shed 1 base, J shed 1 base, and the junction held 7 bases outside the gene matches. The CDR3 totals 19 residues. The CDR3 region is CASSQGIMGLAGGTDTQYF. The DNA for the CDR3 is TGCGCCAGCAGCCAAGGGATTATGGGACTAGCGGGGGGCACAGATACGCAGTATTTT.

This clonotype has more than one count but fewer than ten. The chain combines TRBV7-2 with TRBJ2-3; TRBD1 or TRBD2 may be the D gene (5 bases each). Germline V gene data show CDR1 as SGHTA and CDR2 as FQGNSA. Trimming removed 1 base at V and 4 bases at J, with 15 bases between. The CDR3 extends over 16 amino acids. CDR3 coding DNA: TGTGCCAGCAGCTTAGGGTGGCAGGGAGCGGCAGATACGCAGTATTTT. It encodes CASSLGWQGAADTQYF. Drawing the rest from reference TRBV7-2 and TRBJ2-3, the complete variable domain is GAGVSQSPSNKVTEKGKDVELRCDPISGHTALYWYRQSLGQGLEFLIYFQGNSAPDKSGLPSDRFSAERTGGSVSTLTIQRTQQEDSAVYLCASSLGWQGAADTQYFGPGTRLTVL.

Concerning this clonotype: With a much larger clone just one base away, this may be a read error. The genes are TRBV10-3 and TRBJ2-5; D possibly corresponds to TRBD2 (5 bases). The CDR3 loop spans 11 amino acids. Germline-derived CDR1 and CDR2 are ENHRY and SYGVKD. CDR3: CAISGGETRYF. The CDR3 coding sequence is TGTGCCATCAGTGGGGGAGAGACCCGGTACTTC.

This rearrangement joins TRBV28 to TRBJ1-2; 9 bases are a match to TRBD1. This CDR3 region has 16 residues. V was pared by 5 bases and J by 4 bases, with 11 bases of the junction left unmatched. Germline V CDR1 and CDR2: MDHEN, SYDVKM. The CDR3 DNA reads as TGTGCCAGCAGTCCAGTACCGGGACAGGGTAGCTATGGCTACACCTTC. Translating it yields CASSPVPGQGSYGYTF.

This chain connects TRBV6-6 to TRBJ2-7, with D uncertain. The J call could be wrong; TRBJ2-5 is a better fit for the DNA end. The germline CDR1 and CDR2 sequences are MNHNY and SVGAGI (reference sequence). There are 14 residues in the CDR3. The CDR3 here is CASSGKRTTKTQYF. The DNA for the CDR3 is TGTGCCAGCAGCGGTAAAAGAACGACAAAGACCCAGTACTTC.

J is TRBJ2-7 and V is TRBV20-1; tentatively, D is TRBD1 (6 bases). Germline V CDR1 and CDR2: DFQATT, SNEGSKA (reference sequence). Trimming pared 4 bases from V and 5 bases from J, leaving 18 bases between. The CDR3 sequence is 14 residues long. The CDR3 region is CSATDRTYADEQYF. The CDR3 coding sequence is TGCAGTGCTACGGACAGAACCTACGCCGACGAGCAGTACTTC.

This clonotype was observed once. Relative to the germline gene, one junction end is altered; a read error may explain this. V usage is TRBV4-1 and J usage is TRBJ2-3; the match to TRBD2 covers 9 bases. The CDR3 spans 16 residues. CDR1 and CDR2 from the germline V gene are MGHRA and YSYEKL. The CDR3: CAGSQRLAGRTDTQYF. In DNA form, the CDR3 reads TGCGCCGGCAGCCAAAGGCTAGCGGGGCGCACAGATACGCAGTATTTT.